Shown below are 21 T cell receptor beta chains from a single sample sequenced in a study of control samples from healthy donors and cancer patients. The method was immunoSEQ multiplex PCR; TCRdb's version includes in-frame clones alone and lacks a portion of them. The sample holds roughly 26,000 clones, approximately 85% seen once. The source material was PBMCs. These receptors were taken from an older woman with head and neck cancer.

The chain joins TRBV5-1 to TRBJ1-1, with D possibly matching TRBD1 (6 bases). Germline values: CDR1 SGHRS, CDR2 YFSETQ. This CDR3 spans 14 amino acids. Trimming removed 2 bases at V and 6 bases at J, with 14 bases between. Here the CDR3 DNA reads TGCGCCAGCAGCTTTGCCCAGGGGCGGGCTGAAGCTTTCTTT. Its translation is CASSFAQGRAEAFF.

This chain joins TRBV7-2 and TRBJ1-2, with no clear D. From germline, CDR1 is SGHTA and CDR2 FQGNSA. The CDR3 runs 15 residues. Trimming took 1 base from V and 8 from J, leaving 17 bases between them. CDR3 nucleotide sequence: TGTGCCAGCAGCTTAGGGGGTGGTCCCGGCGGAGGCTACACCTTC. Protein sequence: CASSLGGGPGGGYTF.

The rearrangement uses TRBV29-1 and TRBJ2-7; the D gene is possibly TRBD1 (6 bases). V lost 3 bases to trimming and J lost 6 bases, with 12 bases between them. Germline-derived CDR1 and CDR2 are SQVTM and ANQGSEA. This CDR3 spans 12 amino acids. This CDR3 is CSVDRGGGEQYF. CDR3 in DNA: TGCAGCGTTGACAGGGGCGGAGGCGAGCAGTACTTC.

The rearrangement joins TRBV5-6 to TRBJ1-6, with a possible D match to TRBD1 (6 bases). Germline assignment: CDR1 SGHDT and CDR2 YYEEEE. With 3 bases removed from V and 4 bases from J, the gap between germline ends came to 8 bases. CDR3 length: 14 amino acids. The CDR3 loop is CASSWDMYNSPLHF. CDR3 DNA: TGTGCCAGCAGCTGGGACATGTATAATTCACCCCTCCACTTT.

J is TRBJ2-4 and V is TRBV19; TRBD1 matches 7 bases. V trimming: 5 bases; J trimming: 1 base; junction bases outside the gene matches: 8. The germline V gene has CDR1 LNHDA and CDR2 SQIVND (reference sequence). This CDR3 contains 16 residues. Here the CDR3 DNA reads TGTGCCAGTAGTCCGAGTCCCAGGGGGGCCAAAAACATTCAGTACTTC. Translation: CASSPSPRGAKNIQYF.

The rearrangement uses TRBV5-5 and TRBJ2-4, with TRBD1 identical over 10 bases. Germline CDR1 and CDR2: SGHKS and YYEKEE (reference sequence). Unmatched junction bases numbered 4, after V lost 3 bases and J lost 7 bases. This CDR3 is 14 amino acids long. The CDR3 loop reads CASSWGQGTNIQYF. The CDR3 DNA is TGTGCCAGCAGCTGGGGACAGGGGACCAACATTCAGTACTTC.

The V gene is TRBV6-5, the J gene TRBJ2-7, with 8 bases fitting TRBD1. This CDR3 region has 15 residues. V lost 4 bases, J lost 4 bases, and 9 bases stayed unmatched. In germline, CDR1 is MNHEY, CDR2 SVGAGI. The CDR3 region has the DNA TGTGCCAGCAGTTCCCTAGGACAGGGAGAGTACGAGCAGTACTTC. Its translation is CASSSLGQGEYEQYF.

The chain links TRBV27 to TRBJ1-1; tentative D call: TRBD1 (6 bases). The CDR3 length is 15 residues. In germline, CDR1 is MNHEY, CDR2 SMNVEV (reference sequence). V dropped 5 bases and J dropped 1 base, with 14 bases sitting between them. CDR3 amino acids: CASSIGQTSNTEAFF. CDR3 nucleotide sequence: TGTGCCAGCAGTATAGGACAGACTTCGAACACTGAAGCTTTCTTT.

The CDR3 region is CASSYWGGQPQHF. CDR3 DNA sequence: TGTGCCAGCAGTTACTGGGGGGGCCAGCCCCAGCATTTT. This chain links TRBV6-2 or TRBV6-3 with TRBJ1-5, with D tentatively TRBD1 (6 bases). V was trimmed by 1 base and J by 7 bases, leaving 8 bases between them. Germline values: CDR1 MNHEY, CDR2 SVGEGT. The CDR3 spans 13 residues.

The chain has TRBV18 and TRBJ2-7; no clear D. The V and J ends lost 0 bases and 3 bases respectively, with 6 bases between them. This CDR3 is built from 13 residues. The V gene's germline CDR1 is KGHSH and CDR2 LQKENI. The CDR3 region has the DNA TGTGCCAGCTCACCACCAGGAGTCTACGAGCAGTACTTC. It is translated as CASSPPGVYEQYF.

This chain links TRBV11-3 with TRBJ2-7, with TRBD1 identical over 11 bases. The germline V gene encodes CDR1 SGHNT and CDR2 YENEEA. The V gene end was trimmed by 5 bases and the J gene end by 5 bases; junction bases not matched to a gene: 11. The CDR3 spans 16 residues. The CDR3, as DNA: TGTGCCAGCAGCCCCTCGGGCGGGACAGGGGGAAACGAGCAGTACTTC. As protein: CASSPSGGTGGNEQYF.

This chain uses TRBV5-4 with TRBJ2-3; D is unresolved. Deletions cut 1 base from V and 5 bases from J, with 5 bases between. CDR3 length equals 12 residues. Germline V CDR1 and CDR2: SGHNT, YYREEE (reference sequence). CDR3 in amino acids: CASSLFLDTQYF. In DNA, the CDR3 is TGTGCCAGCAGCTTGTTCTTAGATACGCAGTATTTT. Variable domain in full (rest from reference TRBV5-4 and TRBJ2-3): ETGVTQSPTHLIKTRGQQVTLRCSSQSGHNTVSWYQQALGQGPQFIFQYYREEENGRGNFPPRFSGLQFPNYSSELNVNALELDDSALYLCASSLFLDTQYFGPGTRLTVL.

The rearrangement links TRBV24-1 to TRBJ2-3, with TRBD2 as a possible D gene (6 bases). This CDR3 region has 14 residues. Germline values: CDR1 KGHDR, CDR2 SFDVKD. Trimming removed 4 bases from V and 6 bases from J, with 13 bases in between. This chain's CDR3 is CATSETGTDDTQYF. The CDR3 region has the DNA TGTGCCACCAGTGAGACGGGGACTGACGATACGCAGTATTTT.

The genes are TRBV13 and TRBJ1-3; D perhaps matches TRBD1 (5 bases). Trimming left V 1 base short and J 0 bases short, with 10 bases between. Germline V gene data show CDR1 as PRHDT and CDR2 as FYEKMQ (reference sequence). The CDR3 consists of 16 residues. Written as DNA, the CDR3 is TGTGCCAGCAGCTTAGCAGGGTCCCTCTCTGGAAACACCATATATTTT. Encoded protein: CASSLAGSLSGNTIYF. The full variable domain, in which reference TRBV13 and TRBJ1-3 provide the parts outside the CDR3, is AAGVIQSPRHLIKEKRETATLKCYPIPRHDTVYWYQQGPGQDPQFLISFYEKMQSDKGSIPDRFSAQQFSDYHSELNMSSLELGDSALYFCASSLAGSLSGNTIYFGEGSWLTVV.

The rearrangement uses TRBV7-2 and TRBJ2-5, with 11 bases that match TRBD2. Trimming took 2 bases from V and 5 from J; bases not matched to a gene: 10. This CDR3 contains 17 residues. Germline-derived CDR1 and CDR2 are SGHTA and FQGNSA. Here the CDR3 reads CASSLLVLAGVSETQYF. CDR3 coding DNA: TGTGCCAGCAGCTTATTAGTACTAGCGGGAGTATCCGAGACCCAGTACTTC.

Regarding this clone: At one end, the junction sequence differs from germline, possibly due to a read error. The V call is TRBV7-7, the J call TRBJ2-1, with D possibly being TRBD2 (6 bases). There are 13 residues in the CDR3. Per germline, CDR1 SSHAT and CDR2 FNYEAQ (reference sequence). The CDR3 nucleotides read TGTGCTAGCAGCTCGGGACTTAACAATGAGCAGTTCTTC. Translated, it gives CASSSGLNNEQFF.

The gene calls are TRBV5-1 and TRBJ1-2; tentative D call: TRBD1 (5 bases). The germline V gene encodes CDR1 SGHRS and CDR2 YFSETQ. With 0 bases removed from V and 4 bases from J, the gap between germline ends came to 13 bases. The CDR3 runs 15 residues. CDR3 sequence: CASSLEVGGIYGYTF. CDR3 in DNA: TGCGCCAGCAGCTTGGAGGTCGGGGGAATCTATGGCTACACCTTC. The full variable domain, completed using reference TRBV5-1 and TRBJ1-2, is KAGVTQTPRYLIKTRGQQVTLSCSPISGHRSVSWYQQTPGQGLQFLFEYFSETQRNKGNFPGRFSGRQFSNSRSEMNVSTLELGDSALYLCASSLEVGGIYGYTFGSGTRLTVV.

This chain connects TRBV9 to TRBJ2-3, with D unclear. Germline-derived CDR1 and CDR2 are SGDLS and YYNGEE. The CDR3 is 15 residues long. Deletions cut 3 bases from V and 6 bases from J, with 17 bases between. The CDR3 bases are TGTGCCAGCAGCGCAAGTCGGCCTGGTGGGGATACGCAGTATTTT. Translated: CASSASRPGGDTQYF.

The rearrangement uses TRBV11-2 and TRBJ2-5; D perhaps matches TRBD2 (6 bases). V gave up 3 bases and J gave up 0 bases, with 11 bases separating them. The CDR3 contains 15 residues. Looked up from germline, CDR1 is SGHAT and CDR2 is FQNNGV. This chain's CDR3 is CASSLGLQYQETQYF. The DNA of the CDR3 is TGTGCCAGCAGCTTGGGACTGCAGTACCAAGAGACCCAGTACTTC. Using reference TRBV11-2 and TRBJ2-5 for the parts outside the CDR3, the full variable domain is EAGVAQSPRYKIIEKRQSVAFWCNPISGHATLYWYQQILGQGPKLLIQFQNNGVVDDSQLPKDRFSAERLKGVDSTLKIQPAKLEDSAVYLCASSLGLQYQETQYFGPGTRLLVL.

The rearrangement uses TRBV9 and TRBJ1-2, with TRBD1 as a possible D gene (5 bases). V was clipped by 0 bases and J by 3 bases, with 15 bases between them. The CDR3 has 16 residues. In germline, CDR1 is SGDLS, CDR2 YYNGEE. The CDR3 DNA reads as TGTGCCAGCAGCGTAGGTACACGGGGGATGGACTATGGCTACACCTTC. Encoded protein: CASSVGTRGMDYGYTF.

J is TRBJ2-5 and V is TRBV5-4; 7 bases are shared with TRBD1. Germline CDR1 reads SGHNT; CDR2 reads YYREEE (reference sequence). The CDR3 covers 16 residues. V dropped 4 bases and J dropped 1; count of bases not matched to a gene: 10. The CDR3 DNA reads TGTGCCAGCAGCCCCCTCAGACAGGGCCGCCAAGAGACCCAGTACTTC. It encodes CASSPLRQGRQETQYF.